The T cell receptor (beta chain) under discussion was sequenced for a study of T cell repertoires in cytomegalovirus infection (dated by TCRdb to between 2018 and 2020). Study-level background: The HLA type of each donor mattered for the analysis, because public TCR beta signatures pointed to carriage of CMV infection along with the matching HLA type.

A word on this clonotype: What this receptor recognizes is not known. Per-nucleotide qualities are absent, and no much larger clonotype sits a single base away.

What the work shows at the level of the full study, not this receptor alone: In both this cohort and an independent cohort of a few hundred donors, the cumulative frequency of public TCR beta family members distinguished carriers of CMV infection plus the relevant HLA type. The ex vivo response was dominated by HLA-C-restricted CMV-specific TCR beta clonotypes, which also provided the single most frequent clonotype in two of eight donors.

Cut back by 1 base and 8 bases, the V and J ends lie 12 bases apart. The CDR3 holds 13 amino acids from the cysteine to the phenylalanine. The retained sequence is limited to the CDR3, 39 bases, with the frame set at the first base. CDR1 is given as SGDLS and CDR2 as YYNGEE, both from the germline V gene. Instrument used: Illumina HiSeq 1500. TCRdb cleaned the public reads at Q25 with fastp, built clones with MiXCR and kept in-frame beta chains. For every CDR3 protein sequence, its rows merge into one entry that carries the most common genes and DNA. This sample is represented by 200,000 to 250,000 distinct CDR3 sequences; under 25% of them were singletons. Of the sample, approximately 18% falls within the top ten clones.

The TCR originated in a human donor in good health (CMV status not recorded). Some clones in this sample may be carry-over from other donors' samples. Specimen: CD8+ T cells from PBMCs. The rearranged chain carries TRBV9 and TRBJ1-2; no D gene call is confident. The nucleotide sequence reads TGTGCCAGCAGCGTATCCGACTCGGACGGCTACACCTTC. Its amino acids are CASSVSDSDGYTF.